This TCR beta chain was obtained from a study of T cells in Graves' hyperthyroidism and ophthalmopathy. Exclusion followed for patients with uncontrolled infection, other autoimmune disease, pregnancy or lactation. Each diagnosis drew on symptoms, thyroxine, TRAb, thyroid ultrasound and orbital computed tomography findings. TCR beta CDR3 regions were amplified from RNA transcripts. During a first-round RT-PCR of the TCR CDR3, the HTBI primer set was used. TCRdb processed the multiplex PCR reads anew with MiXCR; each CDR3 protein has one entry. The data hold fewer than 450,000 distinct CDR3 sequences, with 17% observed a single time. Germline V CDR1 and CDR2: LGHDT, YNNKEL (reference sequence). CDR3 size: 14 residues. The ends were cut back, 4 bases at V and 8 bases at J, with 15 bases in the middle. This clonotype was recorded many times.

The clonotype was recovered from a woman in her twenties or thirties with Graves' hyperthyroidism that later progressed to Graves' ophthalmopathy. Sequenced material: blood. The chain recombines TRBV3-1 with TRBJ2-1; D possibly corresponds to TRBD2 (5 bases). CDR3: CASSPSGPADEQFF. The CDR3 nucleotides read TGTGCCAGCAGCCCCTCTGGTCCAGCGGATGAGCAGTTCTTC.